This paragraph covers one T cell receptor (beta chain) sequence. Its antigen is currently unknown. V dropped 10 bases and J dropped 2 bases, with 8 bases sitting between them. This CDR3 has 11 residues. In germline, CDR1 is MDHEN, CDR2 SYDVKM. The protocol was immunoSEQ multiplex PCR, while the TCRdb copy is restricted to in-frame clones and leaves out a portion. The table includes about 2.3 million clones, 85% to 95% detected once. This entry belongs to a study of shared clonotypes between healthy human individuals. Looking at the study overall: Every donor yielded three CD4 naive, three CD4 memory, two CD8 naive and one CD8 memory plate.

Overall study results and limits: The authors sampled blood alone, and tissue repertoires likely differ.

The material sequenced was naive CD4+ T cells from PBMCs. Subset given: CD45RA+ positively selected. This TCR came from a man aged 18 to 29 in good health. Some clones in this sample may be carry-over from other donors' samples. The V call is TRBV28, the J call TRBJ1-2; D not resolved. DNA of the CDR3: TGTGCCATCCTGTTCAACTATGGCTACACCTTC. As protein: CAILFNYGYTF.